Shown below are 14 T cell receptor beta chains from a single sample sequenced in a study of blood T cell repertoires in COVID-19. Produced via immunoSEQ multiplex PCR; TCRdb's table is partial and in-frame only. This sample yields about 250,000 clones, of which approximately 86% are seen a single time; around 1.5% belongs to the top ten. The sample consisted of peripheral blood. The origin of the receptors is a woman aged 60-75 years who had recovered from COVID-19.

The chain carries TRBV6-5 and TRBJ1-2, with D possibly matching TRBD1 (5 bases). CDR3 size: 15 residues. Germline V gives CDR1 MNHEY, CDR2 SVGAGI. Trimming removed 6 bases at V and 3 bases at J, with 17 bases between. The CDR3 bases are TGTGCCAGCAGGGCCGCTTGGGGCGCCGACTATGGCTACACCTTC. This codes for CASRAAWGADYGYTF.

The CDR3 protein is CASTDGTGHNEQFF. DNA of the CDR3: TGTGCCAGCACCGACGGGACAGGTCACAATGAGCAGTTCTTC. The V gene is TRBV27, the J gene TRBJ2-1, with 8 bases lining up with TRBD1. Germline loops: CDR1 MNHEY, CDR2 SMNVEV (reference sequence). The J segment lost 5 bases and the V segment lost 7 bases, leaving 7 bases of the junction unmatched. The CDR3 is 14 residues long.

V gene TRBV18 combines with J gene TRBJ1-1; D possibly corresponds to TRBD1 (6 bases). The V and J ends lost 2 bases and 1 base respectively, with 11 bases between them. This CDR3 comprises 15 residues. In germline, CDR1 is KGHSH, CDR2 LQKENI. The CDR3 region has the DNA TGTGCCAGCTCACCAACCGGGGGGCGGAACACTGAAGCTTTCTTT. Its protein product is CASSPTGGRNTEAFF.

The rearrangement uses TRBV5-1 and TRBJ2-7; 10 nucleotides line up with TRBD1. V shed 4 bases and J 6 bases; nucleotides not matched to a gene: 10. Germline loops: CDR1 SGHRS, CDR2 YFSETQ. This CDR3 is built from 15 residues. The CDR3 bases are TGCGCCAGCAGCCTAAGTAGGGACAGGGGATCCGAGCAGTACTTC. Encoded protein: CASSLSRDRGSEQYF.

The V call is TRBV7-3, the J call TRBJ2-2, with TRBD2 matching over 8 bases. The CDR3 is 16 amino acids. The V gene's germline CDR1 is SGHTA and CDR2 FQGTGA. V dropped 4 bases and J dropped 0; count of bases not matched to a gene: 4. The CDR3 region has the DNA TGTGCCAGCAGCTCCTCGGGGGGGCCGAACACCGGGGAGCTGTTTTTT. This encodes CASSSSGGPNTGELFF.

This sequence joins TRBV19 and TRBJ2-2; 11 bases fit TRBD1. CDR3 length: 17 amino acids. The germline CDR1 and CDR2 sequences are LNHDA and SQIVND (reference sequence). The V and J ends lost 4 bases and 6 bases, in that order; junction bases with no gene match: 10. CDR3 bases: TGTGCCAGTAGTACTCCGGGACAGGGGGTGTTTGCCGGGGAGCTGTTTTTT. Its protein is CASSTPGQGVFAGELFF.

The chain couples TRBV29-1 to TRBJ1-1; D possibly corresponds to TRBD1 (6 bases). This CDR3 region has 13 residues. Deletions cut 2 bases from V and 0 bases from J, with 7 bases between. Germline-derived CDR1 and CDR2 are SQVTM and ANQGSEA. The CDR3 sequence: CSVETGMNTEAFF. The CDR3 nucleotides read TGCAGCGTTGAAACAGGGATGAACACTGAAGCTTTCTTT.

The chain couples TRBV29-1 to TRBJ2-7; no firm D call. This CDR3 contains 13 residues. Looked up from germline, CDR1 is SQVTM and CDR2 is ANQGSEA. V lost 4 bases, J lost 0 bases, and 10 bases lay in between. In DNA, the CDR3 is TGCAGCGTTGGCACCTGGAGCTCCTACGAGCAGTACTTC. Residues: CSVGTWSSYEQYF.

In DNA, the CDR3 is TGTGCCAGCAGTTCCTATACCGGGACTAGATCCCGGACCTACAATGAGCAGTTCTTC. It yields the protein CASSSYTGTRSRTYNEQFF. V gene TRBV27 combines with J gene TRBJ2-1; TRBD2 aligns across 8 bases. The CDR3 is made up of 19 amino acids. Germline lookup yields CDR1 MNHEY and CDR2 SMNVEV (reference sequence). V gave up 4 bases and J gave up 2 bases; unmatched junction bases: 16.

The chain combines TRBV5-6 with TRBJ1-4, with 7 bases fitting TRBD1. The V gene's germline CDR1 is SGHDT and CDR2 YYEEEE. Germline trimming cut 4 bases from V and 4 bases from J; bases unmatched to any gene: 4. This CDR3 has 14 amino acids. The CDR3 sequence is CASSRDSYNEKLFF. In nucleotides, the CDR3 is TGTGCCAGCAGCCGGGACAGCTATAATGAAAAACTGTTTTTT.

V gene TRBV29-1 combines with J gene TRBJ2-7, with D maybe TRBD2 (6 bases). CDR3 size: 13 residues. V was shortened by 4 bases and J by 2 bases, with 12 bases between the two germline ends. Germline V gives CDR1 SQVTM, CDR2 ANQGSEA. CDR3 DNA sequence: TGCAGCGTTGCGGACTATCTTACCTACGAGCAGTACTTC. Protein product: CSVADYLTYEQYF.

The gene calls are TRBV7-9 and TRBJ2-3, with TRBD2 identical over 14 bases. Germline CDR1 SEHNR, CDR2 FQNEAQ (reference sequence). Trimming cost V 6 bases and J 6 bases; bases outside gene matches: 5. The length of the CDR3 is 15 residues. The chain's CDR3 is CASSSTSGGVDTQYF. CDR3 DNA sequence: TGTGCCAGCAGTTCGACTAGCGGGGGGGTCGATACGCAGTATTTT.

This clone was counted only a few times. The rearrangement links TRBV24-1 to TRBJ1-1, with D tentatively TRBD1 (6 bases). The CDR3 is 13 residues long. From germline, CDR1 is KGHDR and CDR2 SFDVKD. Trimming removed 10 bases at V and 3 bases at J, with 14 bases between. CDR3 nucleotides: TGTGCCACATCTAAAGAGGGGGACACTGAAGCTTTCTTT. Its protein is CATSKEGDTEAFF.

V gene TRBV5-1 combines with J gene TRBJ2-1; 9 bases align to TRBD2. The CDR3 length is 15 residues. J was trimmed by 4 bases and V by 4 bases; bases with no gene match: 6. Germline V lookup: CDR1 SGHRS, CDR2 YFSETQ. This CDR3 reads CASSTSGGSYNEQFF. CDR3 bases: TGCGCCAGCAGCACGAGCGGGGGGTCTTACAATGAGCAGTTCTTC.